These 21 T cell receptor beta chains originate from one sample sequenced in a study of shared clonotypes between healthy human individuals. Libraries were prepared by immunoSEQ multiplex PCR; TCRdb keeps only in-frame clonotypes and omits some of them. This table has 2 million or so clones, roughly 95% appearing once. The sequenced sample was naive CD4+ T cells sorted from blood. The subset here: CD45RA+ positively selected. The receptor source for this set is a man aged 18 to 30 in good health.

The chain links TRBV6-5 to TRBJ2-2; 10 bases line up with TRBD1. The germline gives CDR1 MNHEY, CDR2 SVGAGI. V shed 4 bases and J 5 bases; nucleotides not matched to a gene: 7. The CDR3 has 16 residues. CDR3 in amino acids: CASSFPRDRGTGELFF. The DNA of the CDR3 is TGTGCCAGCAGTTTCCCCCGGGACAGGGGAACCGGGGAGCTGTTTTTT.

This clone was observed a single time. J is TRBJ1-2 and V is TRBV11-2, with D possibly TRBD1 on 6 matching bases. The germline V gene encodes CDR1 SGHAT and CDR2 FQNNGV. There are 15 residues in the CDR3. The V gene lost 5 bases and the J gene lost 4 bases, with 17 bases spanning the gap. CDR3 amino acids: CASSTRSGASYGYTF. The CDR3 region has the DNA TGTGCCAGCAGCACCCGCTCAGGGGCCTCCTATGGCTACACCTTC.

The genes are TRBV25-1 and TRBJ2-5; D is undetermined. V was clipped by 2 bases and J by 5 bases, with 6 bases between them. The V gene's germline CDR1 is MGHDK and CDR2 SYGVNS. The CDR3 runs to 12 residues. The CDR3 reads CASSEISETQYF. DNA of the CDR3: TGTGCCAGCAGTGAAATCAGCGAGACCCAGTACTTC. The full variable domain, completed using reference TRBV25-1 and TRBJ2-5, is EADIYQTPRYLVIGTGKKITLECSQTMGHDKMYWYQQDPGMELHLIHYSYGVNSTEKGDLSSESTVSRIRTEHFPLTLESARPSHTSQYLCASSEISETQYFGPGTRLLVL.

The CDR3, as DNA: TGTGCCAGCAGCTTCCCGACTAGTTCCCTCGAGCAGTACTTC. Translated: CASSFPTSSLEQYF. The chain links TRBV11-2 to TRBJ2-7; D perhaps matches TRBD2 (6 bases). The CDR3 sequence is 14 residues long. The germline gives CDR1 SGHAT, CDR2 FQNNGV. Trimming took off 3 bases at V and 6 bases at J, with 15 bases between the two ends.

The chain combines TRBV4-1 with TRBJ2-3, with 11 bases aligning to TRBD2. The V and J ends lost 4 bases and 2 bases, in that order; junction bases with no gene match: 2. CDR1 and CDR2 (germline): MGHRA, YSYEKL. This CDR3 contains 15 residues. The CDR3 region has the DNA TGCGCCAGCAGCCTGACTAGCGGGGACACAGATACGCAGTATTTT. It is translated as CASSLTSGDTDTQYF.

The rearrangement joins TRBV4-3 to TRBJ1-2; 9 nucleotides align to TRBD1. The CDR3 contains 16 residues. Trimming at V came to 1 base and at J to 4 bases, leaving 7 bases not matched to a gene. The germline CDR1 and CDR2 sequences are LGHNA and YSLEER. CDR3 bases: TGCGCCAGCAGCCAAGGGACTGGGACAGGGATCTATGGCTACACCTTC. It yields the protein CASSQGTGTGIYGYTF.

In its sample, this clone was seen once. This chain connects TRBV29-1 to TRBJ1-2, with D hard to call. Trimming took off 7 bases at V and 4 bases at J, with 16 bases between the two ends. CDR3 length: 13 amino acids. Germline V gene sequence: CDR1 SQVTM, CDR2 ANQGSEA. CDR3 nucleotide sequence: TGCAGCGGGGGAGACGATGACCTCTATGGCTACACCTTC. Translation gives CSGGDDDLYGYTF. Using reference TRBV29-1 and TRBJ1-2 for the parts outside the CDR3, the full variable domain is SAVISQKPSRDICQRGTSLTIQCQVDSQVTMMFWYRQQPGQSLTLIATANQGSEATYESGFVIDKFPISRPNLTFSTLTVSNMSPEDSSIYLCSGGDDDLYGYTFGSGTRLTVV.

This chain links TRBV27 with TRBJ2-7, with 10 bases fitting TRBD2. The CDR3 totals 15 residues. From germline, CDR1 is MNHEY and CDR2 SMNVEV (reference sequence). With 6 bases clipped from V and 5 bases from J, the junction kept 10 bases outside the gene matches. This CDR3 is CASRRTSGDLHEQYF. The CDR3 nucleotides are TGTGCCAGCAGACGGACTAGCGGAGATCTCCACGAGCAGTACTTC.

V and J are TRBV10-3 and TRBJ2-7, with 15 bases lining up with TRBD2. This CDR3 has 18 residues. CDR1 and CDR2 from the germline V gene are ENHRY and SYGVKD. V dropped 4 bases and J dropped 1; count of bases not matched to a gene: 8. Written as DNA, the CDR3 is TGTGCCATCAGTGGGGGACTAGCGGGAGGTGCAGGGTCCTACGAGCAGTACTTC. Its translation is CAISGGLAGGAGSYEQYF.

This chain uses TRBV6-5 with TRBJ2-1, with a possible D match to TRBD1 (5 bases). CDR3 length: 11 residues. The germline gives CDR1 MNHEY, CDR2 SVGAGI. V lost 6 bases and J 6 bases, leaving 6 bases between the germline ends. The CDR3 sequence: CASRTANEQFF. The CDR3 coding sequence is TGTGCCAGCAGGACAGCCAATGAGCAGTTCTTC.

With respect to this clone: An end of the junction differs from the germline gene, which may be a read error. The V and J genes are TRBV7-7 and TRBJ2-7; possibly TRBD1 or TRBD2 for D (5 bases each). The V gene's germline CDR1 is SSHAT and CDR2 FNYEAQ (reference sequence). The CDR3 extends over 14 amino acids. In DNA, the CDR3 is TGTGCTAGCAGCCCCGGGGACGAGAGCTACGAGCAGTACTTC. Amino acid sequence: CASSPGDESYEQYF.

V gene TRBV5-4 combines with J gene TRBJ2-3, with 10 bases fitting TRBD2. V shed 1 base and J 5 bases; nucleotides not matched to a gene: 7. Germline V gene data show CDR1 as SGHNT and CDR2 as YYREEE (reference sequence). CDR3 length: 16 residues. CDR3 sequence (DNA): TGTGCCAGCAGCTTGTGGGCTAGCGGGGGCCTAGATACGCAGTATTTT. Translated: CASSLWASGGLDTQYF.

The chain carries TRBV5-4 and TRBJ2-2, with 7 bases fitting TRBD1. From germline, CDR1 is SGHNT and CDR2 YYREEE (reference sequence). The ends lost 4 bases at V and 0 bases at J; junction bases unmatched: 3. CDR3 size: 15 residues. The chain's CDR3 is CASSQGQPNTGELFF. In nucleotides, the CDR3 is TGTGCCAGCAGCCAGGGACAGCCGAACACCGGGGAGCTGTTTTTT.

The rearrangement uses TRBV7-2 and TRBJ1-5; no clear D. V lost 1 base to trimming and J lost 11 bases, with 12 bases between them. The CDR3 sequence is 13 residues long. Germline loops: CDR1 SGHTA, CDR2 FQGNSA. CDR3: CASSLGRAGTQHF. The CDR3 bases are TGTGCCAGCAGCTTAGGGAGGGCGGGGACCCAGCATTTT.

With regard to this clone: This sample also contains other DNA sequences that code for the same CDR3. The chain's CDR3 is CASSTQGGTEAFF. CDR3 bases: TGTGCCAGTAGTACACAGGGGGGGACTGAAGCTTTCTTT. This chain uses TRBV19 with TRBJ1-1, with 8 nucleotides matching TRBD1. CDR3 length: 13 residues. V gave up 4 bases and J gave up 5 bases; unmatched junction bases: 3. Looked up from germline, CDR1 is LNHDA and CDR2 is SQIVND (reference sequence).

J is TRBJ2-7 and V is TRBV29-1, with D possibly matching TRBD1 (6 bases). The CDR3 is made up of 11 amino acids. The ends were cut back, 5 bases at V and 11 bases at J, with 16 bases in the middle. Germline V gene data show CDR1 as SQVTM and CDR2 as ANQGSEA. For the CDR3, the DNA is TGCAGCGTTATTTTTGGGGGCGCTAAGTACTTC. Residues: CSVIFGGAKYF.

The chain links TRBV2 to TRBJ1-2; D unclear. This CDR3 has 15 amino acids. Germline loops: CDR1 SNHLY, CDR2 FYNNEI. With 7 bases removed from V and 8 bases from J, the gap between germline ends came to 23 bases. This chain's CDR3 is CASTQVESGGGGYTF. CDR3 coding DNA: TGTGCCAGCACCCAAGTTGAGTCGGGCGGCGGGGGCTACACCTTC.

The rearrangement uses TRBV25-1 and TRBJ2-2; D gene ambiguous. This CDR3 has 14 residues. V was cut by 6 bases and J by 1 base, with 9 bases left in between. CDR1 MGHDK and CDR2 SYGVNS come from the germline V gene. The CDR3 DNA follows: TGTGCCAGCAGCGGTGGCGGGAACACCGGGGAGCTGTTTTTT. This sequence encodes CASSGGGNTGELFF.

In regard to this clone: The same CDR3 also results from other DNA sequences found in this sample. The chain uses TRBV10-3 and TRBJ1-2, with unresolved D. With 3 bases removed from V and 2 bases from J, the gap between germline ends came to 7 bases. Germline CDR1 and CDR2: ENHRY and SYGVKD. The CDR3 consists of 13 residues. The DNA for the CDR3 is TGTGCCATCAGTGAAAGCGCGAACTATGGCTACACCTTC. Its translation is CAISESANYGYTF.

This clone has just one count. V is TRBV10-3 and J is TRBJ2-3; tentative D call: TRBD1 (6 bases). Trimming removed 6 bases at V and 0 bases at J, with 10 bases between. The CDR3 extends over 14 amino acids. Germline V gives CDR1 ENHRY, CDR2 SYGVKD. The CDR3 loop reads CAIRDRSSTDTQYF. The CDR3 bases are TGTGCCATCAGAGACAGGTCTAGCACAGATACGCAGTATTTT.

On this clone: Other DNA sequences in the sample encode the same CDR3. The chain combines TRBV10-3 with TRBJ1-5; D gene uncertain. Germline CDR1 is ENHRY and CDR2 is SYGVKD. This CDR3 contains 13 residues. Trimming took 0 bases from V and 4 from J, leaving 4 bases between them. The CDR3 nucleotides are TGTGCCATCAGTGAGTCAGCAAATCAGCCCCAGCATTTT. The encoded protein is CAISESANQPQHF.